This T cell receptor beta chain was observed in a study of T-cell memory formation after mild COVID-19. Study in general: Clusters were largely donor specific.

This clonotype was counted between two and nine times. What it binds is not known. MiXCR, applied by TCRdb to the 5' RACE reads, yields one record per CDR3 protein. The sample holds around 300,000 distinct CDR3 sequences, more than 15% seen once. Notes on the study in general: The pre-infection memory compartment contained some responding clones, suggesting cross-reactive memory joined. CD4+ contracting clones lay mainly in CM and EM, CD8+ ones in EMRA. Clones that shrank (day 15 to 85) were balanced CD4/CD8, whereas later expanders leaned CD4+.

CDR1 is MNHEY and CDR2 is SVGEGT in the germline V gene. V shed 1 base, J shed 0 bases, and the junction held 9 bases outside the gene matches. The CDR3 runs to 18 residues. Sequencing was performed on PBMCs or a T cell subset sorted from them (not recorded which). The receptor was isolated from a young man who had mild COVID-19 (a few samples of this study predate the infection). Cell type and time point are not known. The V call is TRBV6-2 or TRBV6-3, the J call TRBJ1-5; TRBD1 matches 7 bases. This CDR3 is CASSYFRTGPYSNQPQHF. In DNA form, the CDR3 reads TGTGCCAGCAGTTACTTTCGGACAGGCCCGTATAGCAATCAGCCCCAGCATTTT.